A selection of T cell receptor beta chains follows, all from one sample in a study of liver allograft versus peripheral blood T cells. A single record per CDR3 protein comes from TCRdb applying MiXCR to the reads. This table has about 2,600 distinct CDR3 sequences, about a fifth appearing once. Receptors originate from a human patient who had a liver transplant. Some of the T cells might come from the graft donor. The CDR3 runs from the conserved cysteine through the conserved F or W. D genes are given only for firm matches.

. | TRBJ2-7 | TRBV6-2/TRBV6-3 | CASSYSQGRAYEQYF
TRBD1 | TRBJ1-2 | TRBV9 | CASSEPRTGLDGYTF
. | TRBJ2-7 | TRBV5-1 | CASSTGDYEQYF
TRBD2 | TRBJ2-1 | TRBV9 | CASSWTSGKVNEQFF
. | TRBJ2-1 | TRBV9 | CASSPQGGEQFF
. | TRBJ2-1 | TRBV19 | CASSIFESSYNEQFF
. | TRBJ1-2 | TRBV9 | CASSHRGRDGYTF
. | TRBJ2-3 | TRBV28 | CASSWPQGSTDTQYF
. | TRBJ2-7 | TRBV11-2 | CASSLAPSYEQYF
. | TRBJ1-1 | TRBV7-9 | CASSLFSSRNTEAFF
. | TRBJ2-2 | TRBV24-1 | CATSAPTGELFF
. | TRBJ1-1 | TRBV7-3 | CASSGGAGTEAFF
. | TRBJ1-1 | TRBV14 | CASSPILGPLNTEAFF
. | TRBJ2-3 | TRBV10-1 | CASSAWAGSSTDTQYF
. | TRBJ2-7 | TRBV28 | CASSLGVDYEQYF
TRBD2 | TRBJ2-7 | TRBV28 | CASSVYGGANEQYF
TRBD2 | TRBJ2-7 | TRBV19 | CATRIGGGDYEQYF
TRBD2 | TRBJ2-1 | TRBV6-2/TRBV6-3 | CASSYFFTSGDYNEQFF
TRBD2 | TRBJ2-3 | TRBV7-4 | CASSSTGLAVGTDTQYF
. | TRBJ2-1 | TRBV12-3/TRBV12-4 | CASSFLGPDEQFF
TRBD2 | TRBJ2-1 | TRBV6-5 | CASSPLAGGPNEQFF
TRBD2 | TRBJ2-7 | TRBV27 | CASSLDSGKPLGDEQYF
TRBD2 | TRBJ2-2 | TRBV28 | CASSLIRGREAPRGELFF
. | TRBJ2-1 | TRBV6-1 | CASSEPGNEQFF
. | TRBJ1-5 | TRBV19 | CASSKPDYYQPQHF
TRBD1 | TRBJ1-2 | TRBV6-1 | CASSELTGGAGYGYTF
. | TRBJ1-2 | TRBV7-9 | CASRRDKLYGYTF
. | TRBJ2-1 | TRBV28 | CASSQIIHEQFF
. | TRBJ1-2 | TRBV29-1 | CSVPESLYGYTF
. | TRBJ1-2 | TRBV12-3/TRBV12-4 | CASSLGILEGYTF
. | TRBJ2-7 | TRBV6-6 | CAIREGISYEQYF
TRBD1 | TRBJ1-6 | TRBV12-3/TRBV12-4 | CASSPGQGAYNSPLHF
. | TRBJ2-2 | TRBV7-9 | CASSLGELFF
TRBD2 | TRBJ2-1 | TRBV6-5 | CASTELAGGTNEQFF
TRBD1 | TRBJ2-2 | TRBV6-1 | CASGSGQGDTGELFF
. | TRBJ2-1 | TRBV20-1 | CSARTGTARDNEQFF
. | TRBJ2-1 | TRBV9 | CASSKSENEQFF
. | TRBJ1-2 | TRBV27 | CASSWDASNYGYTF
. | TRBJ1-2 | TRBV19 | CASSIQGPPGYGYTF
. | TRBJ2-7 | TRBV19 | CASSPDSSEQYF
. | TRBJ1-2 | TRBV6-1 | CASSERYLRQVHYGYTF
. | TRBJ2-5 | TRBV5-1 | CASSYNYGDTNIISETQYF
. | TRBJ1-1 | TRBV5-1 | CASSPHGVERFTEAFF